This TCR beta chain was obtained from a study of immune evolution from preneoplasia to lung adenocarcinoma. Study outcomes and limitations: KRAS-mutant nodules had the highest T cell clonality.

Sequencing was performed with immunoSEQ multiplex PCR; in TCRdb, only in-frame clones are kept and a portion is missing. The sample has some 15,000 clones, 85% seen once. Comments on this clone: Its target is not known.

CDR1 and CDR2 (germline): SGHRS, YFSETQ. The junction had 4 bases not matched to a gene; V was cut back by 0 bases and J by 5 bases. The CDR3 runs to 15 residues. Material: FFPE lung adenocarcinoma in situ tissue. This sequence originates from a donor at least 70 years old with lung adenocarcinoma. The chain employs TRBV5-1 and TRBJ2-1, with 8 bases fitting TRBD2. The chain's CDR3 is CASSLDGLANNEQFF. In nucleotides, the CDR3 is TGCGCCAGCAGCTTGGACGGACTAGCTAACAATGAGCAGTTCTTC.